The 10 T cell receptor beta chains in this list originate from one sample, sequenced in a study of blood T cell repertoires in COVID-19. Profiling relied on immunoSEQ multiplex PCR, and the TCRdb table lists in-frame clones only, not all of them. The table records over 45,000 clones, about nine tenths of them present only once. The specimen sequenced was peripheral blood. All receptors derive from a man between 70 and 80 years old with acute or convalescent COVID-19.

The V and J genes are TRBV7-9 and TRBJ1-4; D may be TRBD1 (5 bases). The CDR3 has 13 residues. Trimming removed 1 base at V and 10 bases at J, with 10 bases between. Germline lookup yields CDR1 SEHNR and CDR2 FQNEAQ (reference sequence). CDR3 region: CASSLVDSLKLFF. As DNA, the CDR3 is TGTGCCAGCAGCTTAGTTGACAGTTTAAAACTGTTTTTT.

The chain couples TRBV7-8 to TRBJ1-4; the match to TRBD1 covers 9 bases. Germline V gene lookup returns CDR1 SGHVS and CDR2 FQNEAQ. V lost 5 bases, J lost 8 bases, and 18 bases stayed unmatched. This CDR3 has 18 residues. CDR3 nucleotide sequence: TGTGCCAGCAGCCTACGAGTCCCGGGACAGGGATCTCGAGAAAAACTGTTTTTT. Translation: CASSLRVPGQGSREKLFF.

The V and J genes are TRBV7-2 and TRBJ1-4; 12 bases agree with TRBD1. The ends lost 3 bases at V and 10 bases at J; junction bases unmatched: 9. This CDR3 has 16 amino acids. CDR1 and CDR2 (germline): SGHTA, FQGNSA. In DNA form, the CDR3 reads TGTGCCAGCAGCTTTGGGACAGGGGGCGTGTGGGGAAAACTGTTTTTT. Translated: CASSFGTGGVWGKLFF.

The J gene is TRBJ1-6, the V gene TRBV5-1, with 9 bases identical to TRBD1. Germline V gene data show CDR1 as SGHRS and CDR2 as YFSETQ. CDR3 size: 16 residues. The V and J ends lost 1 base and 7 bases, in that order; junction bases with no gene match: 6. In nucleotides, the CDR3 is TGCGCCAGCAGCTTGAGAACAGGGGGCTCAAATTCACCCCTCCACTTT. This encodes CASSLRTGGSNSPLHF.

This chain's CDR3 is CASSIRRQGVSGNTIYF. The CDR3 DNA reads TGTGCCAGTAGTATCCGTCGCCAGGGGGTCTCTGGAAACACCATATATTTT. This chain links TRBV19 with TRBJ1-3; 7 bases agree with TRBD1. After removal of 3 bases from V and 0 bases from J, the junction contained 8 bases not matched to a gene. The germline CDR1 and CDR2 sequences are LNHDA and SQIVND (reference sequence). CDR3 size: 17 residues. The whole variable domain, filled in from reference TRBV19 and TRBJ1-3, reads DGGITQSPKYLFRKEGQNVTLSCEQNLNHDAMYWYRQDPGQGLRLIYYSQIVNDFQKGDIAEGYSVSREKKESFPLTVTSAQKNPTAFYLCASSIRRQGVSGNTIYFGEGSWLTVV.

J is TRBJ1-3 and V is TRBV29-1; D is uncertain. V lost 7 bases and J lost 0, with 16 bases in between. Germline CDR1 and CDR2: SQVTM and ANQGSEA. The CDR3 has 15 amino acids. The CDR3 region has the DNA TGCAGCGCCTATGGCCCAGGCATCTCTGGAAACACCATATATTTT. It translates to CSAYGPGISGNTIYF.

The CDR3 DNA sequence: TGTGCCAGCAGCCCCCAGGGCTCTGGAAACACCATATATTTT. This encodes CASSPQGSGNTIYF. This chain links TRBV9 with TRBJ1-3, with D tentatively TRBD1 (5 bases). Germline V gene sequence: CDR1 SGDLS, CDR2 YYNGEE. There are 14 residues in the CDR3. V was trimmed by 4 bases and J by 0 bases, leaving 8 bases between them.

The V and J genes are TRBV7-9 and TRBJ2-7, with TRBD1 matching 7 bases. J gave up 2 bases and V 4 bases, and 5 bases lay outside the gene matches. The germline V gene encodes CDR1 SEHNR and CDR2 FQNEAQ (reference sequence). This CDR3 has 14 residues. In DNA form, the CDR3 reads TGTGCCAGCAGCTCAACAGGGGATCCCTACGAGCAGTACTTC. This gives the protein CASSSTGDPYEQYF.

This clone was picked up one time. This chain uses TRBV4-2 with TRBJ2-1; the match to TRBD2 covers 7 bases. Germline loops: CDR1 LGHNA, CDR2 YNFKEQ. The length of the CDR3 is 14 residues. V lost 4 bases and J lost 7; bases outside the gene matches: 7. The CDR3 bases are TGTGCCAGCAGCCGCCCGGGGAGGGTGAATGAGCAGTTCTTC. Translated, it gives CASSRPGRVNEQFF.

This chain uses TRBV5-1 with TRBJ1-4, with D uncertain. The CDR3 runs 14 residues. CDR1 and CDR2 from the germline V gene are SGHRS and YFSETQ. V was pared by 2 bases and J by 3 bases, with 8 bases between. CDR3 region: CASSLTAANEKLFF. CDR3 bases: TGCGCCAGCAGCTTAACAGCAGCTAATGAAAAACTGTTTTTT. Looking up the rest from reference TRBV5-1 and TRBJ1-4 gives the full variable domain: KAGVTQTPRYLIKTRGQQVTLSCSPISGHRSVSWYQQTPGQGLQFLFEYFSETQRNKGNFPGRFSGRQFSNSRSEMNVSTLELGDSALYLCASSLTAANEKLFFGSGTQLSVL.